Reported below is one T cell receptor beta chain. A Seattle source enrolled patients during active infection and followed them longitudinally. The data stem from a study of blood T cell repertoires in COVID-19. Overall study: There were acute and convalescent COVID-19 samples, and they came from the United States, Italy and Spain. PBMCs, B-cell-depleted T cells, or T cells were the source of the cDNA or gDNA that made up the material.

In germline, CDR1 is MGHRA, CDR2 YSYEKL. After removal of 4 bases from V and 8 bases from J, the junction contained 12 bases not matched to a gene. The CDR3 covers 15 residues. Original methodology: For nucleated cells, counts were estimated from reference gene primer amplification. Some clones are missing from TCRdb's copy, which holds only in-frame ones; the method was immunoSEQ multiplex PCR. The V and J calls and clone size were taken over from that table, and D and trimming were inferred from the DNA. Here the sample spans 350,000 or so clones, 89% being singletons. The specimen sequenced was peripheral blood. The sequence came from a woman aged 60-75 years with COVID-19, enrolled during active disease. V gene TRBV4-1 combines with J gene TRBJ1-2, with TRBD1 matching 8 bases. The CDR3 loop reads CASSPRSVQGVGYTF. The CDR3 DNA sequence: TGCGCCAGCAGCCCTCGTTCGGTACAGGGGGTCGGCTACACCTTC.